This entry features one T cell receptor beta chain sequence. The data derive from a study of blood T cell repertoires in COVID-19. In the study overall: Acute and convalescent COVID-19 samples came from the United States, Italy and Spain. PBMCs, B-cell-depleted T cells, or T cells provided the cDNA or gDNA that made up the material.

This CDR3 has 17 residues. Germline CDR1 reads KGHDR; CDR2 reads SFDVKD. V lost 4 bases, J lost 3 bases, and 18 bases lay in between. In the source study's methods: Reference gene primer amplification in the assay estimated nucleated cell counts. Generated by immunoSEQ multiplex PCR, the TCRdb table keeps only in-frame clones and is missing some. V, J and clone size reflect that table, while D and trimming were determined from the DNA. The sample consists of roughly 70,000 clones, around 70% of them appearing once. The chain couples TRBV24-1 to TRBJ1-5; D is unresolved. Sequencing input: peripheral blood. The source of this sequence is a man aged 55 to 69 with acute or convalescent COVID-19. CDR3 sequence reads: CATSEGGRLGDNQPQHF. CDR3 nucleotide sequence: TGTGCCACCAGTGAAGGAGGGAGACTGGGAGACAATCAGCCCCAGCATTTT.